This TCR beta chain was found in a study of T cell repertoires in cytomegalovirus infection. Background on the study: Matching HLA type and CMV infection were both indicated by public TCR beta signatures. Broader study findings: Based on cumulative public TCR beta family frequency, carriers of CMV plus the relevant HLA were identified. The response measured ex vivo was dominated by TCR beta clonotypes (HLA-C-restricted and CMV-specific).

This CDR3 is built from 16 residues. Germline CDR1 MNHNY, CDR2 SVGAGI (reference sequence). J gave up 0 bases and V 4 bases, and 8 bases lay outside the gene matches. For this clonotype: Its cognate antigen is unknown.

MiXCR, run by TCRdb on the reads, gives a single entry per CDR3 protein. The sample holds 200,000 to 300,000 distinct CDR3 sequences, around an eighth seen once. The TCR originated in a human donor in good health (CMV status not recorded). Some clones in this sample may be carry-over from other donors' samples. The material sequenced was PBMCs. The V call is TRBV6-6, the J call TRBJ1-1; TRBD1 aligns across 7 bases. CDR3 DNA: TGTGCCAGCAGTTCTCGCCGGACAGGCTTGAACACTGAAGCTTTCTTT. Protein sequence: CASSSRRTGLNTEAFF.